Listed here is a single T cell receptor (beta chain). No antigen is known for it. This sample is drawn from a study of cytomegalovirus exposure and HLA in healthy donors. The PCR employed 60 Vbeta primers together with 13 Jbeta primers. Measured with immunoSEQ multiplex PCR; TCRdb has only the in-frame clones, and not every one. The data contain a few hundred thousand clones, 92% of them singletons. Each donor's status was that of a healthy bone marrow donor. Study outcomes and limitations: Among the CMV-associated chains, three were confirmed in vitro as specific for CMV antigens. Trimming of TCR beta V- and J-genes showed a link, identified in a later analysis, to a missense DCLRE1C variant. A later analysis reportedly identified an Asian-associated ancestry cluster as carrying fewer N-insertions than the approximately 710-donor mean.

The junction had 7 bases not matched to a gene; V was cut back by 1 base and J by 0 bases. The CDR3 has 17 amino acids. The germline gives CDR1 GTSNPN, CDR2 SVGIG (reference sequence). The J gene is TRBJ1-5, the V gene TRBV30, with 9 bases that match TRBD1. This sequence was found in a girl aged 2 to 10 in good health and CMV-seronegative. Sequencing was performed on PBMCs. The CDR3 nucleotides read TGTGCCTGGAGTGGGGGACAGGGACGATATAGCAATCAGCCCCAGCATTTT. This translates into CAWSGGQGRYSNQPQHF.